This TCR beta chain is from a study of T cell repertoires in cytomegalovirus infection. Study-level background: It was the public TCR beta signatures that indicated both CMV infection and matching HLA type.

The germline CDR1 and CDR2 sequences are MDHEN and SYDVKM. This CDR3 spans 9 amino acids. The germline V and J ends were trimmed by 4 bases and 10 bases, with 2 bases remaining between them. TCRdb fed the reads into MiXCR, producing one record per CDR3 protein. Of about 530,000 distinct CDR3 sequences detected, about 25% appear once; the ten largest clones hold 13%. To note about this clonotype: Its antigen is currently unknown.

Study-wide findings and caveats: Cumulative frequency of public TCR beta families picked out carriers of CMV plus the relevant HLA. HLA-C-restricted TCR beta clonotypes specific for CMV led the ex vivo response.

Sequenced material: PBMCs. This TCR was recovered from a human donor in good health (CMV status not recorded). Some clones in this sample may be carry-over from other donors' samples. This sequence joins TRBV28 and TRBJ1-5; unclear D gene. CDR3 in amino acids: CASSYPQHF. The CDR3 DNA reads TGTGCCAGCAGTTATCCCCAGCATTTT. The whole variable domain, filled in from reference TRBV28 and TRBJ1-5, reads DVKVTQSSRYLVKRTGEKVFLECVQDMDHENMFWYRQDPGLGLRLIYFSYDVKMKEKGDIPEGYSVSREKKERFSLILESASTNQTSMYLCASSYPQHFGDGTRLSIL.